This is a list of T cell receptor beta chains from one sample in a study of tumor-infiltrating lymphocytes in oesophageal squamous cell carcinoma. TCRdb re-called the PCR reads through MiXCR, storing one row per CDR3 protein. The sample contains under 15,000 distinct CDR3 sequences, roughly half of which appear only once. What was sequenced was blood. These receptors all stem from a female donor with esophageal squamous cell carcinoma. CDR3s include the opening cysteine and the closing phenylalanine or tryptophan. Fields, in order: D gene, V gene, clone size, J gene, CDR3 protein, CDR3 DNA. A D gene is named only where the DNA matches it firmly. The size entry is marked missing in some rows and otherwise reads once, few, many or a size class.

>TRBD2|TRBV28|medium-sized|TRBJ2-1
CASRTLSGTGYNEQFF
TGTGCCAGCAGAACCCTTAGCGGGACTGGGTACAATGAGCAGTTCTTC
>NA|TRBV12-3/TRBV12-4|many|TRBJ2-3
CASSFGGSTDTQYF
TGTGCCAGCAGTTTCGGGGGAAGCACAGATACGCAGTATTTT
>NA|TRBV7-9|NA|TRBJ2-5
CASSFGLQETQYF
TGTGCCAGCAGCTTCGGGCTCCAAGAGACCCAGTACTTC
>NA|TRBV5-8|few|TRBJ1-2
CASSFFSADYTF
TGTGCCAGCAGCTTCTTCTCGGCGGATTACACCTTC
>NA|TRBV11-2|NA|TRBJ2-5
CASTLGWTARETQYF
TGTGCCAGCACCTTAGGGTGGACAGCTCGAGAGACCCAGTACTTC
>NA|TRBV28|many|TRBJ1-2
CASSFRALSYGYTF
TGTGCCAGCAGTTTCAGGGCTCTAAGCTATGGCTACACCTTC
>TRBD1|TRBV18|NA|TRBJ2-7
CASSPPGQQTYEQYF
TGTGCCAGCTCACCACCGGGACAGCAAACTTACGAGCAGTACTTC
>NA|TRBV6-6|NA|TRBJ2-1
CASSDREAGDEQFF
TGTGCCAGCAGCGATCGAGAAGCGGGTGATGAGCAGTTCTTC
>TRBD1|TRBV11-2|NA|TRBJ2-5
CASSTTGRDSPLHF
TGTGCCAGCAGCACGACAGGGCGCGATTCACCCCTCCACTTC
>NA|TRBV24-1|NA|TRBJ2-3
CATSDRGWADTQYF
TGTGCCACCAGTGACCGGGGCTGGGCAGATACGCAGTATTTT
>TRBD1|TRBV10-2|NA|TRBJ2-7
CASCRDRSYEQYF
TGCGCCAGCTGCCGGGACAGGAGCTACGAGCAGTACTTC
>NA|TRBV10-3|few|TRBJ2-1
CAITPSPGLHSYNEQFF
TGTGCCATCACCCCTTCCCCGGGACTTCACTCCTACAATGAGCAGTTCTTC
>NA|TRBV5-6|medium-sized|TRBJ2-1
CASSQSDSPDLF
TGTGCCAGCAGTCAGTCGGACTCCCCGGACCTCTTC
>TRBD1|TRBV30|NA|TRBJ2-1
CAWSSRDRGRQFF
TGTGCCTGGAGTTCCCGGGACAGGGGGCGGCAGTTCTTC
>NA|TRBV9|few|TRBJ1-3
CASSVDSYSGNTIYF
TGTGCCAGCAGCGTAGACAGTTACTCTGGAAACACCATATATTTT
>TRBD2|TRBV7-2|NA|TRBJ2-3
CASSRLAGSDTQYF
TGTGCCAGCAGCCGACTAGCGGGATCTGATACGCAGTATTTT
>NA|TRBV27|once|TRBJ2-5
CASSPPAFQGRETQYF
TGTGCCAGCAGTCCCCCGGCCTTTCAGGGGAGAGAGACCCAGTACTTC
>NA|TRBV30|few|TRBJ2-5
CAWSGTLQETQYF
TGTGCCTGGAGTGGCACGTTACAAGAGACCCAGTACTTC
>NA|TRBV6-1|NA|TRBJ2-7
CASRRLGAGSSYEQYF
TGTGCCAGCAGACGACTTGGGGCGGGAAGCTCCTACGAGCAGTACTTC
>NA|TRBV7-3|many|TRBJ2-1
CASSLTAGNEQFF
TGTGCCAGCAGCTTAACTGCCGGTAATGAGCAGTTCTTC
>TRBD1|TRBV7-2|NA|TRBJ2-7
CASSLWSGGTYEQYF
TGTGCCAGCAGCTTATGGTCAGGGGGAACCTACGAGCAGTACTTC
>TRBD2|TRBV6-1|NA|TRBJ2-5
CASSDSGRETQYF
TGTGCCAGCAGTGATAGCGGGCGAGAGACCCAGTACTTC
>NA|TRBV6-1|many|TRBJ1-6
CASSPGMGKVALHF
TGTGCCAGCAGCCCGGGGATGGGAAAGGTGGCCCTCCACTTT
>NA|TRBV11-2|NA|TRBJ2-1
CASSLGIANEQFF
TGTGCCAGCAGCCTAGGGATAGCCAATGAGCAGTTCTTC
>TRBD1|TRBV6-6|few|TRBJ2-7
CASSSRGGASYEQYF
TGTGCCAGCAGTTCTCGAGGGGGCGCCTCCTACGAGCAGTACTTC
>TRBD2|TRBV7-2|NA|TRBJ2-1
CASSLGLARSYNEQFF
TGTGCCAGCAGCTTAGGACTAGCGAGATCATACAATGAGCAGTTCTTC
>TRBD2|TRBV10-3|NA|TRBJ2-1
CAIRPGLAGALDNEQFF
TGTGCCATCAGACCGGGACTAGCGGGAGCCCTTGACAATGAGCAGTTCTTC
>NA|TRBV2|NA|TRBJ1-6
CASTKGGPSYEQYF
TGTGCCAGCACTAAAGGGGGGCCTTCCTACGAGCAGTACTTT
>TRBD2|TRBV7-8|NA|TRBJ2-7
CASSLAGGTSGRTYEQYF
TGTGCCAGCAGCTTAGCGGGGGGCACTAGCGGGAGAACCTACGAGCAGTACTTC
>NA|TRBV7-2|large|TRBJ2-6
CASSLGAQGSGANVLTF
TGTGCCAGCAGCTTAGGGGCTCAAGGCTCTGGGGCCAACGTCCTGACTTTC
>NA|TRBV10-2|medium-sized|TRBJ1-1
CASRGTEAFF
TGCGCCTCCAGGGGTACTGAAGCTTTCTTT
>TRBD1|TRBV29-1|NA|TRBJ1-2
CSADRGHGGYTF
TGCAGCGCTGACAGGGGGCATGGTGGCTACACCTTC